Listed below are T cell receptor beta chains from one sample, sequenced in a study of T-cell memory formation after mild COVID-19. MiXCR was run by TCRdb on the 5' RACE reads, yielding one entry per CDR3 protein. The table has approximately 100,000 distinct CDR3 sequences, nearly 25% seen once. Sequencing was done on a sample of PBMCs or a T cell subset sorted from them (not recorded which). These receptors all come from a man between 18 and 35 years old who had mild COVID-19 (a few samples of this study predate the infection). Cell type and time point are not known. The CDR3 runs from the conserved cysteine through the conserved F or W. A D gene is named only where the DNA matches it firmly. The size field is filled for only some rows; it gives once, few, many or a size class.

J,length,V,D,size,CDR3,DNA
TRBJ2-4,12,TRBV29-1,.,few,CSVELEVAIQYF,TGCAGCGTTGAATTGGAGGTGGCCATTCAGTACTTC
TRBJ1-1,17,TRBV6-2/TRBV6-3,.,.,CASSRIGQFRMNTEAFF,TGTGCCAGCAGTAGAATAGGACAGTTCCGCATGAACACTGAAGCTTTCTTT
TRBJ1-1,14,TRBV7-3,.,few,CASSLFAENTEAFF,TGTGCCAGCAGCTTATTCGCAGAAAACACTGAAGCTTTCTTT
TRBJ2-7,16,TRBV7-9,TRBD2,few,CASSYFRTSGGYEQYF,TGTGCCAGCAGTTACTTCCGGACTAGCGGAGGATACGAGCAGTACTTC
TRBJ2-1,15,TRBV3-1,TRBD2,few,CASSQVSGGYNEQFF,TGTGCCAGCAGCCAAGTGTCGGGGGGGTACAATGAGCAGTTCTTC
TRBJ1-4,15,TRBV27,TRBD1,.,CASSFYRGRSEKLFF,TGTGCCAGCAGTTTTTACAGGGGGCGCAGTGAAAAACTGTTTTTT
TRBJ2-7,12,TRBV7-2,.,few,CASSLGQPPEYF,TGTGCCAGCAGCTTAGGGCAGCCGCCGGAGTACTTC
TRBJ1-4,14,TRBV7-2,TRBD1,.,CASSLTGEREKLFF,TGTGCCAGCAGCCTGACAGGGGAGCGCGAAAAACTGTTTTTT
TRBJ2-7,13,TRBV7-9,TRBD2,few,CATAGALSYEQYF,TGTGCCACAGCGGGGGCCCTCTCCTACGAGCAGTACTTC
TRBJ2-1,18,TRBV11-2,TRBD2,few,CASSLGLAGHIDHNEQFF,TGTGCCAGCAGCTTAGGGCTAGCGGGCCATATAGACCACAATGAGCAGTTCTTC
TRBJ2-7,14,TRBV7-8,.,.,CASSLGRLTYEQYF,TGTGCCAGCAGCTTAGGTCGGCTAACCTACGAGCAGTACTTC
TRBJ2-7,11,TRBV10-3,.,.,CAISRGDEQYF,TGTGCCATCAGCCGAGGGGACGAGCAGTACTTC
TRBJ2-5,15,TRBV5-1,.,few,CASSFRRPGQETQYF,TGCGCCAGCAGCTTCCGACGACCGGGGCAAGAGACCCAGTACTTC
TRBJ2-5,13,TRBV6-2/TRBV6-3,.,.,CASSYEIQETQYF,TGTGCCAGCAGTTACGAGATTCAAGAGACCCAGTACTTC
TRBJ1-2,17,TRBV7-9,TRBD1,.,CASSLGGTGQGFYGYTF,TGTGCCAGCAGCTTAGGAGGAACAGGACAGGGCTTCTATGGCTACACCTTC
TRBJ1-6,15,TRBV29-1,.,once,CSVEAWPGLGSPLHF,TGCAGCGTTGAAGCATGGCCAGGGTTAGGATCACCCCTCCACTTT
TRBJ2-3,16,TRBV10-3,TRBD2,.,CAISEPSGGVTDTQYF,TGTGCCATCAGTGAGCCAAGCGGGGGGGTCACAGATACGCAGTATTTT
TRBJ1-5,15,TRBV3-1,.,few,CASSQDPRASQPQHF,TGTGCCAGCAGCCAAGACCCCCGGGCAAGTCAGCCCCAGCATTTT
TRBJ2-7,15,TRBV7-2,TRBD2,few,CASSFGTSGAYEQYF,TGTGCCAGCAGCTTCGGGACTAGCGGGGCCTACGAGCAGTACTTC
TRBJ2-7,12,TRBV5-1,TRBD1,.,CASSWTGHEQYF,TGCGCCAGCAGCTGGACAGGTCACGAGCAGTACTTC
TRBJ2-1,15,TRBV24-1,TRBD1,.,CATSDPDRVLDEQFF,TGTGCCACCAGTGATCCGGACAGGGTTTTGGATGAGCAGTTCTTC
TRBJ2-2,14,TRBV7-3,TRBD1,few,CASSPGGHTGELFF,TGTGCCAGCAGCCCAGGGGGTCACACCGGGGAGCTGTTTTTT
TRBJ1-5,15,TRBV12-3/TRBV12-4,.,few,CASSFSRAGDQPQHF,TGTGCCAGCAGTTTCAGCCGGGCGGGGGATCAGCCCCAGCATTTT
TRBJ2-1,17,TRBV29-1,TRBD2,.,CSVEDDRSGGARDEQFF,TGCAGCGTTGAAGATGACCGGAGCGGGGGGGCCCGGGATGAGCAGTTCTTC
TRBJ1-5,15,TRBV9,TRBD1,few,CASSAQGAGNQPQHF,TGTGCCAGCAGCGCCCAGGGGGCGGGCAATCAGCCCCAGCATTTT
TRBJ2-3,17,TRBV4-1,TRBD2,.,CASSQDPSGGSTDTQYF,TGCGCCAGCAGCCAAGACCCTAGCGGGGGAAGCACAGATACGCAGTATTTT
TRBJ2-1,13,TRBV5-6,.,few,CASSLHLYNEQFF,TGTGCCAGCAGCTTGCACCTCTACAATGAGCAGTTCTTC
TRBJ2-1,15,TRBV20-1,.,many,CSARDSTGPYNEQFF,TGCAGTGCTAGAGATTCGACAGGCCCCTACAATGAGCAGTTCTTC
TRBJ2-1,15,TRBV7-2,TRBD2,medium-sized,CASSFGLAGGNEQFF,TGTGCCAGCAGTTTCGGACTAGCGGGTGGGAATGAGCAGTTCTTC
TRBJ2-2,16,TRBV4-2,.,.,CASSQDDRSNTGELFF,TGTGCCAGCAGCCAAGATGACAGATCGAACACCGGGGAGCTGTTTTTT
TRBJ2-2,13,TRBV7-9,.,few,CASSPRVHGELFF,TGTGCCAGCAGCCCGAGGGTCCACGGGGAGCTGTTTTTT
TRBJ2-3,14,TRBV7-9,.,few,CASGGGGKTDTQYF,TGTGCCAGTGGAGGTGGGGGAAAAACAGATACGCAGTATTTT
TRBJ2-5,15,TRBV5-1,.,few,CASSLAQGLSETQYF,TGCGCCAGCAGCTTGGCACAGGGACTCTCTGAGACCCAGTACTTC
TRBJ2-2,13,TRBV12-5,.,.,CASGLVNTGELFF,TGTGCTAGTGGTTTGGTTAACACCGGGGAGCTGTTTTTT
TRBJ1-1,15,TRBV7-9,.,.,CASSLEEGKKTEAFF,TGTGCCAGCAGCTTAGAGGAGGGAAAAAAGACTGAAGCTTTCTTT
TRBJ2-2,19,TRBV7-7,TRBD2,few,CASSPEVLTSGVDTGELFF,TGTGCTAGCAGTCCCGAAGTCCTTACTAGCGGGGTGGACACCGGGGAGCTGTTTTTT
TRBJ2-1,16,TRBV4-3,.,few,CASSQEMAGGHWEQFF,TGCGCCAGCAGCCAAGAAATGGCCGGGGGGCACTGGGAGCAGTTCTTC
TRBJ2-3,12,TRBV3-1,.,.,CASSLFTDTQYF,TGTGCCAGCAGCTTATTTACAGATACGCAGTATTTT
TRBJ2-4,11,TRBV6-2/TRBV6-3,.,.,CASTDGDIQYF,TGTGCCAGCACGGACGGTGACATTCAGTACTTC
TRBJ2-3,11,TRBV25-1,.,few,CASSDSDTQYF,TGTGCCAGCAGTGACTCCGATACGCAGTATTTT
TRBJ2-5,17,TRBV6-2/TRBV6-3,TRBD2,few,CASSQPRTGGYQETQYF,TGTGCCAGCAGCCAGCCCCGTACGGGGGGGTACCAAGAGACCCAGTACTTC
TRBJ2-1,19,TRBV6-2/TRBV6-3,.,few,CASSRGVGGLSSSYNEQFF,TGTGCCAGCAGCCGAGGAGTGGGGGGTCTCTCGAGCTCCTACAATGAGCAGTTCTTC
TRBJ1-2,13,TRBV7-6,.,.,CASSAPGAEGYTF,TGTGCCAGCAGCGCGCCGGGGGCGGAAGGCTACACCTTC
TRBJ2-1,11,TRBV12-3/TRBV12-4,.,few,CASSWGYEQFF,TGTGCCAGCAGCTGGGGCTATGAGCAGTTCTTC
TRBJ2-5,12,TRBV7-9,.,.,CASSFASETQYF,TGTGCCAGCAGCTTCGCCTCAGAGACCCAGTACTTC